The 10 T cell receptor beta chains given below trace back to one sample, sequenced in a study of cytotoxic CD8 clonotypes in ibrutinib-treated CLL. Produced via immunoSEQ multiplex PCR; TCRdb's table is partial and in-frame only. The sample consists of about 15,000 clones, approximately 81% of them appearing once. Source: PBMCs, taken before ibrutinib treatment. The receptors were sampled from a human donor with chronic lymphocytic leukemia.

The sample holds a few counts of this clone. This chain connects TRBV25-1 to TRBJ1-5, with 7 bases that match TRBD1. The CDR3 loop spans 14 amino acids. Germline lookup yields CDR1 MGHDK and CDR2 SYGVNS. Losses at the gene ends were 6 bases for V and 4 bases for J; bases not matched to a gene: 6. In DNA, the CDR3 is TGTGCCAGCAGCCCTAGACAGGGAAATCAGCCCCAGCATTTT. Amino acids: CASSPRQGNQPQHF.

This sequence joins TRBV7-3 and TRBJ2-3, with D uncertain. Trimming took 5 bases from V and 0 from J, leaving 9 bases between them. CDR3 length equals 14 residues. Germline loops: CDR1 SGHTA, CDR2 FQGTGA. CDR3 sequence reads: CASSLKGSTDTQYF. DNA of the CDR3: TGTGCCAGCAGCCTTAAGGGTAGCACAGATACGCAGTATTTT.

In its sample, this clone was seen a few times. This chain links TRBV7-9 with TRBJ2-7; D is ambiguous. The V gene lost 0 bases and the J gene lost 5 bases, with 2 bases spanning the gap. The CDR3 extends over 11 amino acids. Germline-derived CDR1 and CDR2 are SEHNR and FQNEAQ (reference sequence). The CDR3 DNA reads as TGTGCCAGCAGCTTAGCGGACGAGCAGTACTTC. It specifies CASSLADEQYF.

The chain combines TRBV4-2 with TRBJ1-2, with TRBD1 as a possible D gene (5 bases). CDR3 length: 14 residues. Trimming cost V 1 base and J 5 bases, with 11 bases left between them. Germline V gene sequence: CDR1 LGHNA, CDR2 YNFKEQ. The CDR3 nucleotides are TGTGCCAGCAGCCAAGGGGACTGGTTGTATGGCTACACCTTC. Amino acid sequence: CASSQGDWLYGYTF.

V is TRBV27 and J is TRBJ1-4; 8 bases agree with TRBD1. CDR1 is MNHEY and CDR2 is SMNVEV in the germline V gene (reference sequence). The CDR3 has 15 amino acids. V was pared by 6 bases and J by 8 bases, with 11 bases of the junction left unmatched. CDR3 DNA sequence: TGTGCCAGCAGCCAAACCGGGACAGGACCAGAAAAACTGTTTTTT. Residues: CASSQTGTGPEKLFF. Complete variable domain (other parts from reference TRBV27 and TRBJ1-4): EAQVTQNPRYLITVTGKKLTVTCSQNMNHEYMSWYRQDPGLGLRQIYYSMNVEVTDKGDVPEGYKVSRKEKRNFPLILESPSPNQTSLYFCASSQTGTGPEKLFFGSGTQLSVL.

V usage is TRBV18 and J usage is TRBJ2-7; D call uncertain. CDR3 length: 11 amino acids. Germline assignment: CDR1 KGHSH and CDR2 LQKENI. The germline V and J ends were trimmed by 5 bases and 6 bases, with 8 bases remaining between them. CDR3 nucleotide sequence: TGTGCCAGCTCAATGCACTCCGAGCAGTACTTC. Its protein is CASSMHSEQYF.

This clone came up a few times. The chain links TRBV25-1 to TRBJ2-7, with TRBD1 matching 9 bases. This CDR3 has 13 amino acids. Germline V lookup: CDR1 MGHDK, CDR2 SYGVNS. V shed 4 bases, J shed 4 bases, and the junction held 2 bases outside the gene matches. This CDR3 reads CASSGDREYEQYF. The CDR3 DNA reads TGTGCCAGCAGTGGGGACAGGGAATACGAGCAGTACTTC.

CDR3 bases: TGTGCCAGCAGTTTTTCTCGGAGCTCCTACAATGAGCAGTTCTTC. This encodes CASSFSRSSYNEQFF. The rearrangement joins TRBV28 to TRBJ2-1, with D uncertain. This CDR3 region has 15 residues. The V gene's germline CDR1 is MDHEN and CDR2 SYDVKM. Between the trimmed V and J ends, which lost 3 bases and 0 bases, there was a span of 9 bases.

The chain recombines TRBV6-5 with TRBJ1-2, with 7 bases matching TRBD1. Germline CDR1 reads MNHEY; CDR2 reads SVGAGI. Germline trimming cut 6 bases from V and 0 bases from J; bases unmatched to any gene: 4. The CDR3 extends over 14 amino acids. CDR3 nucleotides: TGTGCCAGCAGAGACAGGGATACTAACTATGGCTACACCTTC. Translation: CASRDRDTNYGYTF.

This clone showed up just once. The rearrangement links TRBV21-1 to TRBJ2-1. TRBV21-1 is labeled a pseudogene. The CDR3 runs to 10 residues. CDR3 coding DNA: TGTGCCAGTTGGGGCAATGAGCAGTTCTTC. Translated, it gives CASWGNEQFF.